A single sample gave rise to the 32 T cell receptor beta chains below, sequenced in a study of cytomegalovirus exposure and HLA in healthy donors. The PCR ran on 60 Vbeta and 13 Jbeta primers. TCRdb keeps only in-frame clones here, not all; method: immunoSEQ multiplex PCR. Of about 63,000 clones listed, 73% were seen once; the top ten hold around 5.4%. Sequenced material: PBMCs. The receptors here all came from a man aged 50 to 59 in good health and CMV-seronegative.

This chain links TRBV10-3 with TRBJ2-7; TRBD1 might be the D (5 bases). The CDR3 loop spans 16 amino acids. CDR1 and CDR2 (germline): ENHRY, SYGVKD. V gave up 3 bases and J gave up 3 bases, with 18 bases separating them. The CDR3 spells CAISDDSHIQYYEQYF. CDR3 sequence (DNA): TGTGCCATCAGTGACGACAGCCACATACAATACTACGAGCAGTACTTC.

The chain links TRBV11-2 to TRBJ2-5; 7 nucleotides match TRBD1. The CDR3 extends over 13 amino acids. Looked up from germline, CDR1 is SGHAT and CDR2 is FQNNGV. V was clipped by 3 bases and J by 5 bases; unmatched bases: 3. This CDR3 reads CASSFGTAETQYF. The CDR3 coding sequence is TGTGCCAGCAGCTTCGGGACAGCGGAGACCCAGTACTTC.

The chain combines TRBV30 with TRBJ1-1, with D perhaps matching TRBD1 (6 bases). Trimming stripped 2 bases from V and 1 base from J, with 8 bases between. The length of the CDR3 is 13 residues. In germline, CDR1 is GTSNPN, CDR2 SVGIG (reference sequence). In DNA form, the CDR3 reads TGTGCCTGGAGTCCGACAGGGAACACTGAAGCTTTCTTT. This translates into CAWSPTGNTEAFF.

The rearrangement joins TRBV6-5 to TRBJ1-2; D is possibly TRBD1 (5 bases). Trimming removed 4 bases at V and 5 bases at J, with 17 bases between. The germline V gene has CDR1 MNHEY and CDR2 SVGAGI. This CDR3 has 15 amino acids. CDR3 region: CASSSVRQGFYGYTF. The DNA of the CDR3 is TGTGCCAGCAGTTCCGTGCGGCAGGGATTTTATGGCTACACCTTC.

In its sample, this clone was seen once. The J gene is TRBJ1-2, the V gene TRBV6-6, with TRBD1 matching 12 bases. Germline values: CDR1 MNHNY, CDR2 SVGAGI (reference sequence). The ends lost 4 bases at V and 8 bases at J; junction bases unmatched: 8. There are 15 residues in the CDR3. Written as DNA, the CDR3 is TGTGCCAGCAGTTCCTCGGGACAGGGGGCGCGGGGCTACACCTTC. Encoded protein: CASSSSGQGARGYTF.

This rearrangement joins TRBV10-3 to TRBJ2-3; no definite D call. Germline V gene lookup returns CDR1 ENHRY and CDR2 SYGVKD. V gave up 4 bases and J gave up 2 bases, with 16 bases separating them. CDR3 size: 16 residues. The CDR3 DNA is TGTGCCATCAGTGGCTCGGCGGCTACCTACACAGATACGCAGTATTTT. Residues: CAISGSAATYTDTQYF.

The chain carries TRBV9 and TRBJ2-7; possible D gene TRBD1, 6 bases. The germline V gene encodes CDR1 SGDLS and CDR2 YYNGEE. The CDR3 sequence is 14 residues long. Trimming stripped 3 bases from V and 0 bases from J, with 10 bases between. The CDR3 spells CASSAGTPSYEQYF. CDR3 nucleotide sequence: TGTGCCAGCAGCGCCGGGACACCCTCCTACGAGCAGTACTTC.

This clone has a handful of counts. This chain connects TRBV5-4 to TRBJ1-1, with D unresolved. The V gene's germline CDR1 is SGHNT and CDR2 YYREEE (reference sequence). The CDR3 has 13 residues. V was cut by 2 bases and J by 5 bases, with 10 bases left in between. The CDR3, as DNA: TGTGCCAGCAGCTTAGCGATAAGAACTGAAGCTTTCTTT. Amino acid sequence: CASSLAIRTEAFF.

The chain recombines TRBV9 with TRBJ2-7; TRBD1 matches 8 bases. The CDR3 runs to 14 residues. Germline V CDR1 and CDR2: SGDLS, YYNGEE. With 4 bases clipped from V and 2 bases from J, the junction kept 5 bases outside the gene matches. CDR3 loop: CASSTGQGPYEQYF. The CDR3 DNA sequence: TGTGCCAGCAGCACAGGACAGGGCCCCTACGAGCAGTACTTC.

This clone was detected a few times. J is TRBJ1-6 and V is TRBV30; 8 positions agree with TRBD1. This CDR3 region has 13 residues. The junction had 5 bases not matched to a gene; V was cut back by 6 bases and J by 7 bases. In germline, CDR1 is GTSNPN, CDR2 SVGIG (reference sequence). CDR3 amino acids: CACGQGVNSPLHF. Here the CDR3 DNA reads TGTGCCTGCGGACAGGGAGTAAATTCACCCCTCCACTTT.

The chain recombines TRBV10-1 with TRBJ2-3; 9 nucleotides line up with TRBD2. Germline-derived CDR1 and CDR2 are WNHNN and SYGVQD (reference sequence). J lost 2 bases, V lost 4 bases, and 4 bases had no gene match. This CDR3 has 15 amino acids. CDR3: CASSGVAGDTDTQYF. The CDR3 DNA reads as TGCGCCAGCAGTGGGGTAGCGGGGGACACAGATACGCAGTATTTT.

The V gene is TRBV5-4, the J gene TRBJ2-7; possible D gene TRBD2, 5 bases. The CDR3 has 14 amino acids. CDR1 SGHNT and CDR2 YYREEE come from the germline V gene (reference sequence). Trimming shortened V by 0 bases and J by 0 bases, and 7 bases separated the two germline ends. CDR3 protein: CASSLELGSYEQYF. In DNA form, the CDR3 reads TGTGCCAGCAGCTTGGAACTAGGCTCCTACGAGCAGTACTTC.

This clone was picked up a small number of times. The chain employs TRBV5-4 and TRBJ2-1; TRBD1 matches at 12 bases. Trimming at V came to 7 bases and at J to 10 bases, leaving 6 bases not matched to a gene. The CDR3 has 13 residues. In germline, CDR1 is SGHNT, CDR2 YYREEE (reference sequence). Here the CDR3 reads CASRDRGLGEQFF. The CDR3 bases are TGTGCCAGCCGGGACAGGGGGCTGGGGGAGCAGTTCTTC.

The chain links TRBV5-1 to TRBJ2-4; TRBD1 is a possible D gene (7 bases). Trimming took off 3 bases at V and 2 bases at J, with 12 bases between the two ends. Germline loops: CDR1 SGHRS, CDR2 YFSETQ. CDR3 length equals 15 residues. CDR3 in amino acids: CASSSAGGTKNIQYF. In DNA, the CDR3 is TGCGCCAGCAGCTCCGCAGGGGGGACCAAAAACATTCAGTACTTC.

The chain recombines TRBV5-6 with TRBJ2-1; 12 nucleotides match TRBD1. V lost 3 bases and J lost 9; bases outside the gene matches: 13. CDR3 length: 17 amino acids. The germline V gene encodes CDR1 SGHDT and CDR2 YYEEEE. CDR3 sequence (DNA): TGTGCCAGCAGCTCCCTTCAATGGGACAGGGGGCAGGGTGAGCAGTTCTTC. As protein: CASSSLQWDRGQGEQFF.

V is TRBV2 and J is TRBJ1-5, with D uncertain. This CDR3 has 14 residues. The V and J ends lost 6 bases and 4 bases respectively, with 13 bases between them. Germline loops: CDR1 SNHLY, CDR2 FYNNEI. Here the CDR3 DNA reads TGTGCCAGCAGACAGCAGACGGGGAATCAGCCCCAGCATTTT. Translation: CASRQQTGNQPQHF.

The rearrangement links TRBV27 to TRBJ2-7, with 11 positions matching TRBD1. This CDR3 has 16 residues. Trimming cost V 4 bases and J 5 bases; bases outside gene matches: 10. The germline V gene encodes CDR1 MNHEY and CDR2 SMNVEV (reference sequence). The CDR3, as DNA: TGTGCCAGCAGTTCCCGTCGGACAGGGGGCATGCACGAGCAGTACTTC. It yields the protein CASSSRRTGGMHEQYF.

The genes are TRBV7-9 and TRBJ2-5; a weak D match, TRBD2 (7 bases). V was trimmed by 8 bases and J by 2 bases, leaving 12 bases between them. This CDR3 is 13 amino acids long. Germline CDR1 is SEHNR and CDR2 is FQNEAQ (reference sequence). This CDR3 is CASSRGGQETQYF. DNA of the CDR3: TGTGCCAGCTCAAGGGGGGGACAAGAGACCCAGTACTTC.

This chain uses TRBV5-1 with TRBJ2-7; maybe TRBD1 (6 bases). CDR1 is SGHRS and CDR2 is YFSETQ in the germline V gene. This CDR3 spans 11 amino acids. The ends were cut back, 5 bases at V and 6 bases at J, with 9 bases in the middle. CDR3 coding DNA: TGCGCCAGCAGGACAGGAAGCGAGCAGTACTTC. This translates into CASRTGSEQYF.

This clone was observed at least ten times. The chain combines TRBV19 with TRBJ1-1, with 9 positions matching TRBD1. The CDR3 extends over 14 amino acids. The V gene's germline CDR1 is LNHDA and CDR2 SQIVND (reference sequence). J gave up 3 bases and V 5 bases, and 4 bases lay outside the gene matches. The CDR3 coding sequence is TGTGCCAGTAGTGTACAGGGGGCGGACACTGAAGCTTTCTTT. Translating it yields CASSVQGADTEAFF.

This clone came up once. The genes are TRBV30 and TRBJ1-2; TRBD1 aligns across 7 bases. V was pared by 0 bases and J by 1 base, with 5 bases of the junction left unmatched. Germline CDR1 reads GTSNPN; CDR2 reads SVGIG (reference sequence). CDR3 length: 15 amino acids. CDR3 amino acids: CAWSVRQGDNYGYTF. CDR3 coding DNA: TGTGCCTGGAGTGTAAGACAGGGTGATAACTATGGCTACACCTTC.

This clone was seen a few times. V gene TRBV27 combines with J gene TRBJ1-2; perhaps TRBD1 as D (5 bases). The CDR3 has 14 amino acids. From germline, CDR1 is MNHEY and CDR2 SMNVEV (reference sequence). Trimming shortened V by 5 bases and J by 7 bases, and 17 bases separated the two germline ends. The CDR3 sequence is CASSIRPGGGGYTF. DNA of the CDR3: TGTGCCAGCAGTATCCGACCCGGGGGTGGTGGCTACACCTTC.

The V and J genes are TRBV27 and TRBJ2-5, with TRBD2 matching 8 bases. With 5 bases clipped from V and 0 bases from J, the junction kept 11 bases outside the gene matches. Germline CDR1 is MNHEY and CDR2 is SMNVEV (reference sequence). The CDR3 loop spans 17 amino acids. The CDR3 protein is CASSLTGLAGHQETQYF. The CDR3 DNA sequence: TGTGCCAGCAGTCTTACAGGGCTAGCGGGCCACCAAGAGACCCAGTACTTC.

This clone occurred a few times. This rearrangement joins TRBV5-4 to TRBJ2-7, with 9 bases aligning to TRBD1. CDR1 is SGHNT and CDR2 is YYREEE in the germline V gene (reference sequence). The length of the CDR3 is 14 residues. Germline trimming cut 4 bases from V and 3 bases from J; bases unmatched to any gene: 5. The CDR3 nucleotides read TGTGCCAGCAGCACAGGGGGCTGGAACTACGAGCAGTACTTC. Translating gives CASSTGGWNYEQYF.

The rearrangement links TRBV4-1 to TRBJ2-3; 10 nucleotides align to TRBD2. The germline V gene encodes CDR1 MGHRA and CDR2 YSYEKL. Trimming cost V 3 bases and J 6 bases; bases outside gene matches: 3. The length of the CDR3 is 14 residues. This chain's CDR3 is CASSHATSGDTQYF. As DNA, the CDR3 is TGCGCCAGCAGCCACGCGACTAGCGGGGATACGCAGTATTTT.

The J gene is TRBJ1-3, the V gene TRBV19; D is undetermined. The CDR3 runs to 15 residues. The V gene's germline CDR1 is LNHDA and CDR2 SQIVND (reference sequence). V dropped 1 base and J dropped 0 bases, with 7 bases sitting between them. This chain's CDR3 is CASSIGEISGNTIYF. The CDR3 DNA is TGTGCCAGTAGTATAGGCGAAATCTCTGGAAACACCATATATTTT.

The V and J genes are TRBV7-2 and TRBJ1-6; 9 nucleotides match TRBD1. The CDR3 has 17 amino acids. Germline loops: CDR1 SGHTA, CDR2 FQGNSA. The ends lost 1 base at V and 6 bases at J; junction bases unmatched: 7. The CDR3 is CASSLVPPGQGNSPLHF. The CDR3 DNA reads as TGTGCCAGCAGCTTAGTGCCGCCGGGACAGGGTAATTCACCCCTCCACTTT.

The gene calls are TRBV5-1 and TRBJ1-2; D not resolved. CDR1 is SGHRS, CDR2 YFSETQ, per germline. V shed 0 bases and J shed 3 bases, with 12 bases lying between them. The CDR3 contains 15 residues. This chain's CDR3 is CASSLGDGFDYGYTF. The CDR3 DNA reads TGCGCCAGCAGCTTGGGCGACGGGTTCGACTATGGCTACACCTTC.

The chain couples TRBV6-6 to TRBJ1-2; 8 bases fit TRBD1. This CDR3 has 15 amino acids. Germline-derived CDR1 and CDR2 are MNHNY and SVGAGI (reference sequence). J gave up 4 bases and V 10 bases, and 14 bases lay outside the gene matches. The CDR3 is CATLDSGGRVYGYTF. The CDR3 nucleotides are TGTGCCACTCTAGACTCAGGGGGCCGCGTCTATGGCTACACCTTC.

This clone was found once. V gene TRBV5-4 combines with J gene TRBJ2-1; 9 bases are a match to TRBD2. Trimming at V came to 4 bases and at J to 5 bases, leaving 7 bases not matched to a gene. CDR1 and CDR2 from the germline V gene are SGHNT and YYREEE (reference sequence). CDR3 length equals 15 residues. The CDR3 nucleotides are TGTGCCAGCAGCACCCCGGGACTAGCCGACAATGAGCAGTTCTTC. Translation: CASSTPGLADNEQFF. Variable domain in full (rest from reference TRBV5-4 and TRBJ2-1): ETGVTQSPTHLIKTRGQQVTLRCSSQSGHNTVSWYQQALGQGPQFIFQYYREEENGRGNFPPRFSGLQFPNYSSELNVNALELDDSALYLCASSTPGLADNEQFFGPGTRLTVL.

The chain uses TRBV6-5 and TRBJ2-7; 7 nucleotides agree with TRBD2. This CDR3 comprises 11 residues. Per the germline V gene, CDR1 is MNHEY and CDR2 is SVGAGI. J lost 7 bases, V lost 8 bases, and 5 bases had no gene match. The chain's CDR3 is CASGAGGEQYF. CDR3 nucleotide sequence: TGTGCCAGCGGCGCCGGGGGGGAGCAGTACTTC.

The genes are TRBV6-1 and TRBJ2-5, with TRBD2 matching 8 bases. Germline values: CDR1 MNHNS, CDR2 SASEGT. V lost 3 bases to trimming and J lost 1 base; unmatched junction nucleotides: 7. The CDR3 covers 16 residues. This chain's CDR3 is CASSEGSRGGQETQYF. The CDR3 region has the DNA TGTGCCAGCAGTGAGGGGTCCCGGGGGGGCCAAGAGACCCAGTACTTC.